The entry below describes one TCR beta chain. What it binds is not known. The sample originates from a study of cytomegalovirus exposure and HLA in healthy donors. Each of the donors was a healthy bone marrow donor. The PCR had 60 Vbeta and 13 Jbeta primers. Generated by immunoSEQ multiplex PCR, the TCRdb table keeps only in-frame clones and is missing some. The sample includes about 160,000 clones, more than 80% of them seen just once. Germline CDR1 and CDR2: SNHLY and FYNNEI. Trimming took off 3 bases at V and 4 bases at J, with 10 bases between the two ends. The CDR3 covers 14 residues. Whole-study results and caveats: The authors listed approximately 160 TCR beta chains as cytomegalovirus-associated.

This rearrangement joins TRBV2 to TRBJ1-5; tentatively, D is TRBD1 (5 bases). Sequenced sample: PBMCs. This TCR was recovered from a woman under 40 in good health and CMV-seropositive. CDR3 region: CASSDRAPNQPQHF. The CDR3 nucleotides read TGTGCCAGCAGTGACAGGGCCCCTAATCAGCCCCAGCATTTT.